This TCR beta chain was recorded in a study of blood T cell repertoires in COVID-19. Background on the study: Collection of acute and convalescent COVID-19 samples took place in the United States, Italy and Spain. The analysed material was cDNA or gDNA that came from T cells, B-cell-depleted T cells, or PBMCs.

Enrolled during active infection, Seattle patients were then followed longitudinally. There are 14 residues in the CDR3. Germline loops: CDR1 SGHVS, CDR2 FQNEAQ. V shed 1 base and J shed 7 bases, with 13 bases lying between them. Per the authors' pipeline: Estimation of nucleated cell counts was performed using reference gene primer amplification. The assay was immunoSEQ multiplex PCR, and TCRdb's table has in-frame clones only and misses some. D and trimming come from the DNA, and the V and J calls and clone size come from that table. The sample holds 350,000 or so clones, 88% seen once. The receptor comes from a woman aged 30 to 39 with COVID-19, enrolled during active disease. The specimen was peripheral blood. The rearrangement joins TRBV7-8 to TRBJ1-2; D may be TRBD1 (6 bases). CDR3 DNA sequence: TGTGCCAGCAGCTTAGGGCAGGGGATGAGTGGCTACACCTTC. It codes for CASSLGQGMSGYTF.